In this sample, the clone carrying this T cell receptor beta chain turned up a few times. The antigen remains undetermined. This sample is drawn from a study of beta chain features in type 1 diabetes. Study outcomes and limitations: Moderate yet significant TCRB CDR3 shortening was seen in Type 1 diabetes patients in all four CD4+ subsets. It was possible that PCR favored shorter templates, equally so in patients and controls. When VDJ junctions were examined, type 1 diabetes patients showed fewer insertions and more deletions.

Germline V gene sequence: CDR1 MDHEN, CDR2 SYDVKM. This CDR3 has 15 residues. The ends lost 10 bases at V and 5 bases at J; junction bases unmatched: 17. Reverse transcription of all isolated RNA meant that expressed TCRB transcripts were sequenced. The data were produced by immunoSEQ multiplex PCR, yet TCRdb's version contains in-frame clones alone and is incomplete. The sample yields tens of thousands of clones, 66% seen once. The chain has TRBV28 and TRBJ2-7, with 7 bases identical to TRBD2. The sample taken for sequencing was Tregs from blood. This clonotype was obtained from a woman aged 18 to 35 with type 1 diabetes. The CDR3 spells CATEWTSHFKDEQYF. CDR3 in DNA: TGTGCCACCGAGTGGACTAGTCATTTTAAAGACGAGCAGTACTTC.